What follows are 29 T cell receptor beta chains derived from one specimen sequenced in a study of T cells after yellow fever vaccination. TCRdb re-derived calls from the 5' RACE reads in MiXCR, one entry per CDR3 protein. The repertoire holds 46,000 or so distinct CDR3 sequences, with about 6.3% as singletons. The input for sequencing was PBMCs, either bulk or a sorted T-cell subset (CD4+, CD8+, memory, or dextramer-sorted; not recorded which), taken 45 days after the yellow fever booster vaccination. The receptors come from a man aged 25-45 years who received the YFV17D yellow fever vaccine.

In its sample, this clonotype was seen many times. The chain combines TRBV10-3 with TRBJ2-1; D call uncertain. The V gene lost 0 bases and the J gene lost 2 bases, with 5 bases spanning the gap. Looked up from germline, CDR1 is ENHRY and CDR2 is SYGVKD. The CDR3 is made up of 14 amino acids. DNA for the CDR3: TGTGCCATCAGTGAGTCGGGGACCTACAATGAGCAGTTCTTC. Translation gives CAISESGTYNEQFF.

This clonotype has a handful of counts. This sequence joins TRBV12-3 or TRBV12-4 and TRBJ2-1; 13 bases are shared with TRBD2. The CDR3 length is 14 residues. The V and J ends lost 4 bases and 7 bases, in that order; junction bases with no gene match: 1. The CDR3 spells CASSSTSGRNEQFF. CDR3 in DNA: TGTGCCAGCAGTTCGACTAGCGGGAGGAATGAGCAGTTCTTC.

In this sample, this clonotype turned up many times. The chain employs TRBV25-1 and TRBJ1-2, with 7 bases that match TRBD1. The germline CDR1 and CDR2 sequences are MGHDK and SYGVNS. J lost 10 bases, V lost 2 bases, and 7 bases had no gene match. CDR3 length: 13 amino acids. Here the CDR3 DNA reads TGTGCCAGCAGTGAAGCGGGACAGCGAATCTACACCTTC. It yields the protein CASSEAGQRIYTF.

This clonotype was seen many times. This chain's CDR3 is CASSSGLRRLGIDNEQFF. In nucleotides, the CDR3 is TGCGCCAGCAGTTCCGGGCTTAGGCGCCTAGGAATTGACAATGAGCAGTTCTTC. V usage is TRBV5-1 and J usage is TRBJ2-1; D ambiguous. Germline V CDR1 and CDR2: SGHRS, YFSETQ. The CDR3 covers 18 residues. V lost 5 bases to trimming and J lost 5 bases, with 26 bases between them.

This clonotype was counted at least ten times. This rearrangement joins TRBV28 to TRBJ2-1, with 11 bases aligning to TRBD2. Trimming removed 4 bases from V and 0 bases from J; junction bases left unmatched: 2. The germline CDR1 and CDR2 sequences are MDHEN and SYDVKM. CDR3 length: 16 residues. The CDR3: CASSSLAGGSYNEQFF. The CDR3 DNA is TGTGCCAGCAGTTCTCTAGCGGGAGGCTCCTACAATGAGCAGTTCTTC.

The table lists this clonotype with a few counts. The rearrangement joins TRBV5-1 to TRBJ1-4; 9 bases are a match to TRBD1. V dropped 0 bases and J dropped 6; count of bases not matched to a gene: 6. The length of the CDR3 is 16 residues. Germline CDR1 reads SGHRS; CDR2 reads YFSETQ. The CDR3, as DNA: TGCGCCAGCAGCTTGGCCGGGACAGGGCCAGATGAAAAACTGTTTTTT. Its protein is CASSLAGTGPDEKLFF.

This clonotype was seen a handful of times. The chain recombines TRBV9 with TRBJ2-7; D possibly corresponds to TRBD2 (5 bases). The CDR3 is 13 amino acids. V lost 3 bases, J lost 4 bases, and 11 bases lay in between. Germline CDR1 is SGDLS and CDR2 is YYNGEE. The CDR3 is CASSGGPSYEQYF. As DNA, the CDR3 is TGTGCCAGCAGCGGAGGGCCCTCGTACGAGCAGTACTTC.

In its sample, this clonotype was seen a few times. Here the CDR3 DNA reads TGCGCCAGCAGCTTGCGGGCTAGCGGGACTGGGGCCAACGTCCTGACTTTC. It is translated as CASSLRASGTGANVLTF. The chain links TRBV5-1 to TRBJ2-6; 9 bases fit TRBD2. Germline V gene sequence: CDR1 SGHRS, CDR2 YFSETQ. The junction had 4 bases not matched to a gene; V was cut back by 1 base and J by 2 bases. The CDR3 loop spans 17 amino acids.

This clonotype was detected a few times. The chain couples TRBV9 to TRBJ2-2; D gene unclear. The germline CDR1 and CDR2 sequences are SGDLS and YYNGEE. The CDR3 spans 12 residues. V was cut by 0 bases and J by 6 bases, with 3 bases left in between. The CDR3 protein is CASSVVSGELFF. The CDR3 nucleotides read TGTGCCAGCAGCGTAGTGTCCGGGGAGCTGTTTTTT.

The chain is built from TRBV18 and TRBJ2-6, with D maybe TRBD2 (5 bases). Germline V lookup: CDR1 KGHSH, CDR2 LQKENI. The CDR3 is 17 residues long. The V gene lost 3 bases and the J gene lost 2 bases, with 14 bases spanning the gap. CDR3 sequence: CASSPDSQRAGANVLTF. CDR3 nucleotide sequence: TGTGCCAGCTCACCGGACTCCCAACGGGCTGGGGCCAACGTCCTGACTTTC. Full variable domain (missing parts from reference TRBV18 and TRBJ2-6): NAGVMQNPRHLVRRRGQEARLRCSPMKGHSHVYWYRQLPEEGLKFMVYLQKENIIDESGMPKERFSAEFPKEGPSILRIQQVVRGDSAAYFCASSPDSQRAGANVLTFGAGSRLTVL.

The V and J genes are TRBV15 and TRBJ2-2; no clear D gene. The CDR3 length is 15 residues. The V end was cut by 1 base, the J end by 5 bases, with 11 bases between. Germline V CDR1 and CDR2: LNHNV, YYDKDF (reference sequence). CDR3 protein: CATSRGDLGTGELFF. The DNA of the CDR3 is TGTGCCACCAGCAGAGGGGATTTAGGAACCGGGGAGCTGTTTTTT.

V and J are TRBV30 and TRBJ2-2, with 8 bases matching TRBD2. The CDR3 has 15 amino acids. J lost 4 bases, V lost 2 bases, and 6 bases had no gene match. Germline CDR1 is GTSNPN and CDR2 is SVGIG (reference sequence). The CDR3 loop reads CAWSSGLGSTGELFF. CDR3 coding DNA: TGTGCCTGGAGTTCGGGACTAGGGAGCACCGGGGAGCTGTTTTTT. Full variable domain (outside the CDR3, taken from reference TRBV30 and TRBJ2-2): SQTIHQWPATLVQPVGSPLSLECTVEGTSNPNLYWYRQAAGRGLQLLFYSVGIGQISSEVPQNLSASRPQDRQFILSSKKLLLSDSGFYLCAWSSGLGSTGELFFGEGSRLTVL.

The table lists this clonotype with many counts. This sequence joins TRBV4-2 and TRBJ2-7; no clear D. The length of the CDR3 is 13 residues. V was pared by 1 base and J by 4 bases, with 8 bases between. The germline V gene has CDR1 LGHNA and CDR2 YNFKEQ. The CDR3 here is CASSQVGIYEQYF. CDR3 nucleotide sequence: TGTGCCAGCAGCCAAGTAGGGATATACGAGCAGTACTTC.

Ten or more counts support this clonotype. CDR3 coding DNA: TGCAGCGTTGCGGCCGGGACAGCCTACGAGCAGTACTTC. It specifies CSVAAGTAYEQYF. This chain connects TRBV29-1 to TRBJ2-7; 7 bases fit TRBD1. Trimming at V came to 4 bases and at J to 2 bases, leaving 5 bases not matched to a gene. Germline CDR1 and CDR2: SQVTM and ANQGSEA. The CDR3 contains 13 residues.

The V and J genes are TRBV7-2 and TRBJ2-1; D is uncertain. Trimming pared 2 bases from V and 2 bases from J, leaving 1 base between. This CDR3 has 12 residues. CDR1 and CDR2 (germline): SGHTA, FQGNSA. For the CDR3, the DNA is TGTGCCAGCAGCTTAACCTACAATGAGCAGTTCTTC. It translates to CASSLTYNEQFF. The full variable domain, with the rest looked up from reference TRBV7-2 and TRBJ2-1, is GAGVSQSPSNKVTEKGKDVELRCDPISGHTALYWYRQSLGQGLEFLIYFQGNSAPDKSGLPSDRFSAERTGGSVSTLTIQRTQQEDSAVYLCASSLTYNEQFFGPGTRLTVL.

Many counts were recorded for this clonotype. The chain joins TRBV4-1 to TRBJ1-2; D call uncertain. This CDR3 has 13 residues. V was cut by 4 bases and J by 6 bases, with 12 bases left in between. From germline, CDR1 is MGHRA and CDR2 YSYEKL. The CDR3, as DNA: TGCGCCAGCAGCCCTGGGTCGGTGGATGGCTACACCTTC. This sequence encodes CASSPGSVDGYTF.

This clonotype was observed many times. V usage is TRBV30 and J usage is TRBJ2-5, with 7 nucleotides matching TRBD2. The CDR3 totals 14 residues. The germline gives CDR1 GTSNPN, CDR2 SVGIG (reference sequence). The ends lost 3 bases at V and 8 bases at J; junction bases unmatched: 12. This chain's CDR3 is CAWRGGGAASTQYF. CDR3 DNA: TGTGCCTGGAGGGGGGGAGGGGCCGCCAGCACCCAGTACTTC.

This clonotype was counted ten times or more. The chain couples TRBV12-3 or TRBV12-4 to TRBJ2-3; D might be TRBD2 (5 bases). V shed 5 bases and J shed 5 bases, with 11 bases lying between them. CDR3 size: 13 residues. Written as DNA, the CDR3 is TGTGCCAGCAGTCCCCTAGGGAGAGATACGCAGTATTTT. Protein: CASSPLGRDTQYF.

This clonotype was counted ten times or more. This rearrangement joins TRBV7-3 to TRBJ2-5; 14 bases line up with TRBD2. Germline V gene data show CDR1 as SGHTA and CDR2 as FQGTGA. The CDR3 has 16 residues. V trimming: 4 bases; J trimming: 4 bases; junction bases outside the gene matches: 5. CDR3 region: CASSSGTSGSRETQYF. The CDR3 DNA reads as TGTGCCAGCAGCTCCGGGACTAGCGGGAGTAGAGAGACCCAGTACTTC.

This clonotype was detected a few times. The V and J genes are TRBV20-1 and TRBJ2-5; the D gene is possibly TRBD1 (7 bases). Germline assignment: CDR1 DFQATT and CDR2 SNEGSKA (reference sequence). Trimming cost V 8 bases and J 5 bases, with 21 bases left between them. The CDR3 is made up of 14 amino acids. The CDR3 nucleotides are TGCAGTTCCCAGGAGACTAGGGGGCTGGAGACCCAGTACTTC. Translation gives CSSQETRGLETQYF.

The CDR3 DNA sequence: TGTGCCAGCAGCGTATTAGCGTCGGATGAAAAACTGTTTTTT. The encoded protein is CASSVLASDEKLFF. The chain has TRBV9 and TRBJ1-4; D unresolved. The CDR3 is made up of 14 amino acids. Trimming shortened V by 1 base and J by 6 bases, and 10 bases separated the two germline ends. CDR1 is SGDLS and CDR2 is YYNGEE in the germline V gene.

In this sample, this clonotype turned up many times. This chain uses TRBV7-7 with TRBJ2-1, with D unresolved. From germline, CDR1 is SSHAT and CDR2 FNYEAQ (reference sequence). The V gene lost 5 bases and the J gene lost 9 bases, with 14 bases spanning the gap. The CDR3 covers 13 residues. The CDR3 DNA reads as TGTGCCAGCAGCCTTGATTCGCCGGGTGAGCAGTTCTTC. Its translation is CASSLDSPGEQFF. Full variable domain (remainder filled in from reference TRBV7-7 and TRBJ2-1): GAGVSQSPRYKVTKRGQDVTLRCDPISSHATLYWYQQALGQGPEFLTYFNYEAQPDKSGLPSDRFSAERPEGSISTLTIQRTEQRDSAMYRCASSLDSPGEQFFGPGTRLTVL.

This clonotype showed up many times. The genes are TRBV9 and TRBJ2-1; D not certain. Germline CDR1 reads SGDLS; CDR2 reads YYNGEE. Trimming took 0 bases from V and 8 from J, leaving 12 bases between them. The CDR3 contains 14 residues. The CDR3 loop is CASSVGDSLDEQFF. In DNA, the CDR3 is TGTGCCAGCAGCGTAGGGGATAGTCTCGATGAGCAGTTCTTC.

This clonotype was picked up a small number of times. The J gene is TRBJ2-2, the V gene TRBV4-3, with 8 positions matching TRBD2. Per the germline V gene, CDR1 is LGHNA and CDR2 is YSLEER. V was pared by 0 bases and J by 4 bases, with 4 bases of the junction left unmatched. This CDR3 has 16 residues. CDR3 loop: CASSQDPGRATGELFF. In DNA form, the CDR3 reads TGCGCCAGCAGCCAAGATCCCGGGAGGGCCACCGGGGAGCTGTTTTTT.

In its sample, this clonotype was seen many times. V and J are TRBV20-1 and TRBJ2-1; D is perhaps TRBD1 or TRBD2 (5 bases each). This CDR3 contains 12 residues. The germline CDR1 and CDR2 sequences are DFQATT and SNEGSKA (reference sequence). V was cut by 5 bases and J by 12 bases, with 17 bases left in between. This chain's CDR3 is CSARGVVGLQFF. The CDR3, as DNA: TGCAGTGCTCGGGGCGTTGTCGGTTTGCAGTTCTTC.

This clonotype was counted at least ten times. The V and J genes are TRBV29-1 and TRBJ2-1; 8 nucleotides align to TRBD1. V lost 7 bases and J lost 7; bases outside the gene matches: 12. This CDR3 contains 14 residues. Germline CDR1 is SQVTM and CDR2 is ANQGSEA. The CDR3 DNA is TGCAGCGGTAGACAGGGGCAGTTAGTTAATGAGCAGTTCTTC. Amino acid sequence: CSGRQGQLVNEQFF.

The chain couples TRBV20-1 to TRBJ1-4; 7 bases match TRBD1. Germline CDR1 reads DFQATT; CDR2 reads SNEGSKA (reference sequence). This CDR3 is 14 amino acids long. V lost 0 bases, J lost 8 bases, and 6 bases stayed unmatched. For the CDR3, the DNA is TGCAGTGCTAGAGACGACAGGGTGAGGGAAAAACTGTTTTTT. Amino acids: CSARDDRVREKLFF.

This clonotype has a count of ten or more. This chain joins TRBV20-1 and TRBJ1-1; D uncertain. Trimming took off 3 bases at V and 1 base at J, with 3 bases between the two ends. The germline CDR1 and CDR2 sequences are DFQATT and SNEGSKA (reference sequence). This CDR3 spans 11 amino acids. This CDR3 reads CSASWNTEAFF. As DNA, the CDR3 is TGCAGTGCTAGCTGGAACACTGAAGCTTTCTTT.

In this sample, this clonotype turned up many times. The chain is built from TRBV12-3 or TRBV12-4 and TRBJ2-5, with 8 bases that match TRBD1. The CDR3 covers 15 residues. After removal of 2 bases from V and 5 bases from J, the junction contained 7 bases not matched to a gene. The CDR3 protein is CASSLSRTGRETQYF. CDR3 nucleotides: TGTGCCAGCAGTTTATCTAGGACAGGGAGGGAGACCCAGTACTTC.